This TCR beta chain is drawn from a study of shared clonotypes between healthy human individuals. Study-wide background: A couple of female and a few male donors aged 18 to 49 were enrolled.

On this clone: Its antigen is still unknown. Distinct nucleotide sequences in the sample also encode this CDR3.

The method was immunoSEQ multiplex PCR; TCRdb's version includes in-frame clones alone and lacks a portion of them. The table lists 800,000 to 1,200,000 clones, 75% to 80% of them singletons. Study-level findings and limits: Naive subsets usually exceeded memory subsets in estimated richness. Generation probability values for non-shared clonotypes were lower than those for clonotypes shared by all four donors. The study found roughly 5% of naive CD4 clonotypes shared across four donors.

The CDR3 loop spans 14 amino acids. Deletions cut 0 bases from V and 6 bases from J, with 9 bases between. Germline CDR1 and CDR2: SGHNT and YYREEE (reference sequence). The receptor comes from a man aged 18 to 29 in good health. Some clones in this sample may be carry-over from other donors' samples. Source material: memory CD4+ T cells from PBMCs. Subset noted: CD45RA-negative fraction. The chain employs TRBV5-4 and TRBJ2-2, with TRBD1 as a possible D gene (6 bases). The DNA of the CDR3 is TGTGCCAGCAGCTTGGGGGCAGGGGCCGGGGAGCTGTTTTTT. It specifies CASSLGAGAGELFF.